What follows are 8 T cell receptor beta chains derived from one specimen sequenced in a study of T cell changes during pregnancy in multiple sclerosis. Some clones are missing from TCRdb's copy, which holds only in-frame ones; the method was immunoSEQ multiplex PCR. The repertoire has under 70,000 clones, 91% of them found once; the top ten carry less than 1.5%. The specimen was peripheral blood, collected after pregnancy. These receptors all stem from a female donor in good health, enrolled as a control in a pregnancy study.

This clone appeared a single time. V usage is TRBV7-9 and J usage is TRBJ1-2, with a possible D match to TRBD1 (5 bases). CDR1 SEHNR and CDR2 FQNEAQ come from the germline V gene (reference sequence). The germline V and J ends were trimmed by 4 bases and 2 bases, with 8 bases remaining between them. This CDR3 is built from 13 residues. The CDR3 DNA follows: TGTGCCAGCAGCTCGGGGGGGAACTATGGCTACACCTTC. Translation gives CASSSGGNYGYTF.

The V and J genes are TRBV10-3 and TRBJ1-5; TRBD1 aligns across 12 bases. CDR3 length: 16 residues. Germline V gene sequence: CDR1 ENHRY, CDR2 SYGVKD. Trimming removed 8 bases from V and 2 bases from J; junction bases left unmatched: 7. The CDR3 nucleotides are TGTGCCATCGGGACAGGGGGCGCGAAGGGCAATCAGCCCCAGCATTTT. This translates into CAIGTGGAKGNQPQHF.

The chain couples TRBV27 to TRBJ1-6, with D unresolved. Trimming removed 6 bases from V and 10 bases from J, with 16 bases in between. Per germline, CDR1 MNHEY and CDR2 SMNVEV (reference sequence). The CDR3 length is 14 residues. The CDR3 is CASSPRIGLSPLHF. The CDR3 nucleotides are TGTGCCAGCAGCCCCAGGATAGGTCTCTCACCCCTCCACTTT.

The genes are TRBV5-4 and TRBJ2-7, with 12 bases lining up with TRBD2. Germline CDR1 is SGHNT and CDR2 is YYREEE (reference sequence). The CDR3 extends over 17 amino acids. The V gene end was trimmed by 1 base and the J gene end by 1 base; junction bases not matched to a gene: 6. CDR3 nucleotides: TGTGCCAGCAGCTTGCCTAGCGGGGGGGCAGGGTCCTACGAGCAGTACTTC. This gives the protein CASSLPSGGAGSYEQYF.

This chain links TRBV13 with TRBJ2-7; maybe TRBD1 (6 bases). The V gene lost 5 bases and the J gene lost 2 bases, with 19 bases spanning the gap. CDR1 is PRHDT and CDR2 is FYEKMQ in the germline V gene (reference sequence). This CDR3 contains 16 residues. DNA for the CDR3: TGTGCCAGCAGCGGCTTCGGACAGAAAAACACCTACGAGCAGTACTTC. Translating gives CASSGFGQKNTYEQYF.

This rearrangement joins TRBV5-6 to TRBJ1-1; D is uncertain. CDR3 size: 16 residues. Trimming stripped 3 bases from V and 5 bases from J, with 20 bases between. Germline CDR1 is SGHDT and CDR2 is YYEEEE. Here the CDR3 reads CASSSGLGVRGTEAFF. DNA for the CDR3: TGTGCCAGCAGCTCCGGCCTCGGGGTACGGGGAACTGAAGCTTTCTTT.

CDR3 coding DNA: TGTGCCAGCAGCCCCCAGAATGACAGGAGAAACACCATATATTTT. Encoded protein: CASSPQNDRRNTIYF. The chain combines TRBV7-2 with TRBJ1-3, with TRBD1 as a possible D gene (6 bases). The germline V gene has CDR1 SGHTA and CDR2 FQGNSA. The V end lost 5 bases, the J end lost 5 bases, and 16 bases lay between the germline ends. This CDR3 spans 15 amino acids. The full variable domain, its missing parts supplied by reference TRBV7-2 and TRBJ1-3, is GAGVSQSPSNKVTEKGKDVELRCDPISGHTALYWYRQSLGQGLEFLIYFQGNSAPDKSGLPSDRFSAERTGGSVSTLTIQRTQQEDSAVYLCASSPQNDRRNTIYFGEGSWLTVV.

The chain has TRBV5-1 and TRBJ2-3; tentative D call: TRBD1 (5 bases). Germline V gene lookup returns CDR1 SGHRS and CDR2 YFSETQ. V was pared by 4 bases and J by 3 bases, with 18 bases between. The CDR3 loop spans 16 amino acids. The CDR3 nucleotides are TGCGCCAGCAGCCCCAGATACACAGGTCAAACAGATACGCAGTATTTT. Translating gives CASSPRYTGQTDTQYF.